These 27 T cell receptor beta chains originate from one sample sequenced in a study of cytotoxic CD8 clonotypes in ibrutinib-treated CLL. Assay used: immunoSEQ multiplex PCR; TCRdb lists only in-frame clones, some missing. In the table there are some 150,000 clones, about 80% of which are singletons. The sequencing used PBMCs, collected after 12 months of ibrutinib treatment. The source is a human donor with chronic lymphocytic leukemia.

This clone was detected only a few times. The CDR3 DNA reads as TGTGCCAGCAGCTTAGCAGGGGTGCAAGAGACCCAGTACTTC. This sequence encodes CASSLAGVQETQYF. This chain uses TRBV11-1 with TRBJ2-5; tentative D call: TRBD1 (5 bases). V lost 0 bases and J lost 2, with 7 bases in between. This CDR3 has 14 residues. Germline-derived CDR1 and CDR2 are SGHAT and FQDESV (reference sequence). Full variable domain (missing parts from reference TRBV11-1 and TRBJ2-5): EAEVAQSPRYKITEKSQAVAFWCDPISGHATLYWYRQILGQGPELLVQFQDESVVDDSQLPKDRFSAERLKGVDSTLKIQPAELGDSAMYLCASSLAGVQETQYFGPGTRLLVL.

As DNA, the CDR3 is TGTGCCAGCAGCCCGCAACCCAGGGCCGGGGTGGATGAAAAACTGTTTTTT. It specifies CASSPQPRAGVDEKLFF. The chain carries TRBV4-2 and TRBJ1-4; tentative D call: TRBD1 (5 bases). There are 17 residues in the CDR3. V gave up 4 bases and J gave up 6 bases, with 21 bases separating them. Germline CDR1 LGHNA, CDR2 YNFKEQ.

The rearrangement links TRBV14 to TRBJ1-2; the D is unclear. Germline CDR1 is SGHDN and CDR2 is FVKESK. V lost 4 bases and J lost 4, with 7 bases in between. There are 12 residues in the CDR3. The CDR3 DNA reads as TGTGCCAGCAGCCCGGGGTTCTATGGCTACACCTTC. This codes for CASSPGFYGYTF.

This clone was seen once. This rearrangement joins TRBV7-9 to TRBJ2-3, with no clear D. Trimming cost V 5 bases and J 0 bases, with 9 bases left between them. The CDR3 runs 14 residues. In germline, CDR1 is SEHNR, CDR2 FQNEAQ (reference sequence). The CDR3: CASSPMGSTDTQYF. CDR3 bases: TGTGCCAGCAGCCCCATGGGGAGCACAGATACGCAGTATTTT.

This clone was recorded once. The rearrangement links TRBV25-1 to TRBJ1-1, with 11 bases lining up with TRBD1. CDR3 length equals 13 residues. After removal of 5 bases from V and 7 bases from J, the junction contained 3 bases not matched to a gene. CDR1 and CDR2 from the germline V gene are MGHDK and SYGVNS. CDR3 sequence reads: CASSRGTGGEAFF. The DNA for the CDR3 is TGTGCCAGCAGTAGAGGGACAGGGGGTGAAGCTTTCTTT.

The rearrangement links TRBV11-3 to TRBJ2-7; no reliable D call. Trimming removed 3 bases from V and 1 base from J, with 7 bases in between. The V gene's germline CDR1 is SGHNT and CDR2 YENEEA. The CDR3 contains 13 residues. CDR3 bases: TGTGCCAGCAGCTTTGCACGATCCTACGAGCAGTACTTC. Amino acids: CASSFARSYEQYF.

This chain connects TRBV7-2 to TRBJ1-4, with no clear D. Per the germline V gene, CDR1 is SGHTA and CDR2 is FQGNSA. V shed 5 bases and J shed 4 bases, with 17 bases lying between them. The CDR3 length is 16 residues. This chain's CDR3 is CASSPAGPKSNEKLFF. CDR3 DNA sequence: TGTGCCAGCAGCCCCGCCGGACCGAAAAGTAATGAAAAACTGTTTTTT.

The DNA of the CDR3 is TGTGCCAGCAGATCGACGGACAGGGGATTTCCAGATACGCAGTATTTT. Its translation: CASRSTDRGFPDTQYF. The chain joins TRBV9 to TRBJ2-3; 9 bases map to TRBD1. The junction had 11 bases not matched to a gene; V was cut back by 5 bases and J by 4 bases. The CDR3 has 16 residues. Germline assignment: CDR1 SGDLS and CDR2 YYNGEE.

V and J are TRBV6-5 and TRBJ2-1; 8 bases are a match to TRBD2. Germline V lookup: CDR1 MNHEY, CDR2 SVGAGI. V lost 4 bases to trimming and J lost 6 bases; unmatched junction nucleotides: 5. The CDR3 is 14 amino acids. The CDR3 region has the DNA TGTGCCAGCAGTTGGACTAGCCCACCCAATGAGCAGTTCTTC. Protein product: CASSWTSPPNEQFF.

The chain uses TRBV13 and TRBJ2-1; no reliable D call. V was trimmed by 5 bases and J by 3 bases, leaving 14 bases between them. Looked up from germline, CDR1 is PRHDT and CDR2 is FYEKMQ (reference sequence). This CDR3 is built from 15 residues. The CDR3 bases are TGTGCCAGCAGCCAAGACAATCTCAACTACAATGAGCAGTTCTTC. This sequence encodes CASSQDNLNYNEQFF.

V gene TRBV11-2 combines with J gene TRBJ1-1, with D possibly TRBD1 on 5 matching bases. Trimming stripped 4 bases from V and 6 bases from J, with 21 bases between. The CDR3 is 16 amino acids. In germline, CDR1 is SGHAT, CDR2 FQNNGV. CDR3 DNA: TGTGCCAGCAGCTACACGGCAATGGGGGACGGGGCTGAAGCTTTCTTT. Amino acid sequence: CASSYTAMGDGAEAFF.

This clone came up once. The chain carries TRBV14 and TRBJ2-5, with 8 positions matching TRBD1. In germline, CDR1 is SGHDN, CDR2 FVKESK. The CDR3 covers 16 residues. J was trimmed by 5 bases and V by 4 bases; bases with no gene match: 12. The chain's CDR3 is CASSPLRAGGLETQYF. DNA of the CDR3: TGTGCCAGCAGCCCCCTCAGGGCAGGGGGCTTGGAGACCCAGTACTTC.

This rearrangement joins TRBV7-8 to TRBJ2-3; the match to TRBD2 covers 9 bases. The CDR3 is made up of 16 amino acids. CDR1 SGHVS and CDR2 FQNEAQ come from the germline V gene. Trimming at V came to 5 bases and at J to 0 bases, leaving 6 bases not matched to a gene. The CDR3 loop reads CASSPLAGTSTDTQYF. CDR3 coding DNA: TGTGCCAGCAGCCCGCTAGCGGGGACTAGCACAGATACGCAGTATTTT.

The V and J genes are TRBV6-4 and TRBJ1-2, with a weak D call TRBD1 (6 bases). This CDR3 spans 13 amino acids. Germline CDR1 is MRHNA and CDR2 is SNTAGT. Trimming pared 5 bases from V and 2 bases from J, leaving 9 bases between. CDR3 nucleotides: TGTGCCAGCAGTACCGGACAGAACTATGGCTACACCTTC. Its translation: CASSTGQNYGYTF.

This chain joins TRBV5-6 and TRBJ1-3, with 7 bases identical to TRBD1. There are 14 residues in the CDR3. The germline V gene has CDR1 SGHDT and CDR2 YYEEEE. V trimming: 0 bases; J trimming: 5 bases; junction bases outside the gene matches: 2. The CDR3 nucleotides read TGTGCCAGCAGCTTGGGACAGGGAAGAAACACCATATATTTT. This gives the protein CASSLGQGRNTIYF.

DNA of the CDR3: TGCGCCAGCAGCCAAGAACCAGGGGCGAACACCGGGGAGCTGTTTTTT. The encoded protein is CASSQEPGANTGELFF. The V and J genes are TRBV4-1 and TRBJ2-2, with D possibly matching TRBD1 (6 bases). V lost 0 bases and J 0 bases, leaving 8 bases between the germline ends. The germline V gene has CDR1 MGHRA and CDR2 YSYEKL. This CDR3 spans 16 amino acids.

This rearrangement joins TRBV18 to TRBJ2-7; D gene uncertain. The CDR3 sequence is 13 residues long. CDR1 and CDR2 from the germline V gene are KGHSH and LQKENI. V lost 2 bases and J lost 1, with 6 bases in between. The CDR3 nucleotides are TGTGCCAGCTCACCAGGGGAATCCTACGAGCAGTACTTC. It translates to CASSPGESYEQYF.

The CDR3 reads CASSPLYGNTIYF. The CDR3 DNA follows: TGTGCCAGTAGTCCACTATATGGAAACACCATATATTTT. The rearrangement joins TRBV19 to TRBJ1-3, with D unresolved. V lost 5 bases and J lost 3, with 8 bases in between. Per the germline V gene, CDR1 is LNHDA and CDR2 is SQIVND (reference sequence). The CDR3 contains 13 residues. Together with reference TRBV19 and TRBJ1-3, the CDR3 gives the full variable domain: DGGITQSPKYLFRKEGQNVTLSCEQNLNHDAMYWYRQDPGQGLRLIYYSQIVNDFQKGDIAEGYSVSREKKESFPLTVTSAQKNPTAFYLCASSPLYGNTIYFGEGSWLTVV.

The V call is TRBV7-9, the J call TRBJ2-7; 8 nucleotides match TRBD1. Germline trimming cut 5 bases from V and 2 bases from J; bases unmatched to any gene: 17. The CDR3 is 18 residues long. CDR1 is SEHNR, CDR2 FQNEAQ, per germline (reference sequence). Here the CDR3 reads CASSQNPKIGDRTYEQYF. CDR3 DNA: TGTGCCAGCAGCCAAAACCCGAAGATTGGGGACAGGACCTACGAGCAGTACTTC.

The genes are TRBV6-1 and TRBJ2-6; a possible D gene is TRBD1 (6 bases). Trimming left V 7 bases short and J 1 base short, with 11 bases between. The length of the CDR3 is 15 residues. CDR1 MNHNS and CDR2 SASEGT come from the germline V gene. The CDR3 DNA follows: TGTGCCAGCACCGGACAGAAATCTGGGGCCAACGTCCTGACTTTC. Its protein is CASTGQKSGANVLTF.

This chain connects TRBV6-5 to TRBJ2-7; no clear D. Trimming pared 2 bases from V and 0 bases from J, leaving 11 bases between. Germline CDR1 is MNHEY and CDR2 is SVGAGI. This CDR3 has 15 amino acids. As DNA, the CDR3 is TGTGCCAGCAGTTACGGTCTTTCAGGCTCCTACGAGCAGTACTTC. Its translation is CASSYGLSGSYEQYF.

This sequence joins TRBV13 and TRBJ2-5; weak D call: TRBD1 (6 bases). Trimming removed 5 bases from V and 4 bases from J, with 17 bases in between. Germline values: CDR1 PRHDT, CDR2 FYEKMQ (reference sequence). The CDR3 is 15 residues long. The CDR3 loop reads CASSRSTLGGETQYF. The CDR3 DNA reads TGTGCCAGCAGCCGATCCACCCTAGGGGGAGAGACCCAGTACTTC.

The J gene is TRBJ2-5, the V gene TRBV5-1; D gene uncertain. Germline V gene data show CDR1 as SGHRS and CDR2 as YFSETQ. Trimming left V 2 bases short and J 4 bases short, with 12 bases between. The CDR3 covers 14 residues. DNA of the CDR3: TGCGCCAGCAGCTTCGGACGGGTCGGAGAGACCCAGTACTTC. It translates to CASSFGRVGETQYF.

The rearrangement uses TRBV18 and TRBJ2-3; D call uncertain. The CDR3 length is 14 residues. The germline CDR1 and CDR2 sequences are KGHSH and LQKENI. The V and J ends lost 6 bases and 1 base respectively, with 11 bases between them. The CDR3 nucleotides read TGTGCCAGCTCTCCTAGTTGGGGCACAGATACGCAGTATTTT. Its protein product is CASSPSWGTDTQYF.

The V and J genes are TRBV7-2 and TRBJ1-2; D is unclear. This CDR3 spans 13 amino acids. CDR1 and CDR2 (germline): SGHTA, FQGNSA. Deletions cut 6 bases from V and 4 bases from J, with 12 bases between. The CDR3 nucleotides are TGTGCCAGCAGGCAAGGTCTCGTCTATGGCTACACCTTC. Protein sequence: CASRQGLVYGYTF.

On this clone itself: Other nucleotide sequences in the sample specify the same CDR3. CDR3 amino acids: CAWSVGSNQPQHF. CDR3 nucleotide sequence: TGTGCCTGGAGTGTTGGGAGCAATCAGCCCCAGCATTTT. V gene TRBV30 combines with J gene TRBJ1-5; D ambiguous. The CDR3 has 13 residues. Trimming took 0 bases from V and 1 from J, leaving 4 bases between them. The germline V gene encodes CDR1 GTSNPN and CDR2 SVGIG (reference sequence). Full variable domain (remainder filled in from reference TRBV30 and TRBJ1-5): SQTIHQWPATLVQPVGSPLSLECTVEGTSNPNLYWYRQAAGRGLQLLFYSVGIGQISSEVPQNLSASRPQDRQFILSSKKLLLSDSGFYLCAWSVGSNQPQHFGDGTRLSIL.

The CDR3 DNA reads TGTGCCAGCAGTCCAAGGACAGGGGGTTACTACGAGCAGTACTTC. It yields the protein CASSPRTGGYYEQYF. This rearrangement joins TRBV11-2 to TRBJ2-7; 10 positions agree with TRBD1. Germline V lookup: CDR1 SGHAT, CDR2 FQNNGV. J gave up 3 bases and V 6 bases, and 8 bases lay outside the gene matches. The length of the CDR3 is 15 residues.